The next 18 T cell receptor beta chains were all read from a single sample in a study of OX40 agonist ivuxolimab in advanced cancers. Generated by immunoSEQ multiplex PCR, the TCRdb table keeps only in-frame clones and is missing some. The sample lists about 50,000 clones, 70% to 85% seen once, with 1.5% to 2% in the top ten. Sequencing used CD4+ or CD8+ T cells sorted from blood, obtained in a trial of the OX40 agonist ivuxolimab. The receptor set was obtained from an adult with an advanced solid tumor such as melanoma, head and neck, liver or kidney cancer.

CDR3 sequence (DNA): TGTGCCAGCAGTTCCCCTGGAGTCTTACAGGGGTATGGCTACACCTTC. Protein sequence: CASSSPGVLQGYGYTF. The chain employs TRBV6-6 and TRBJ1-2; 7 bases match TRBD1. V gave up 4 bases and J gave up 5 bases; unmatched junction bases: 13. The CDR3 runs 16 residues. Looked up from germline, CDR1 is MNHNY and CDR2 is SVGAGI (reference sequence).

This chain links TRBV19 with TRBJ2-5; D may be TRBD2 (6 bases). Germline CDR1 reads LNHDA; CDR2 reads SQIVND (reference sequence). Trimming took 4 bases from V and 2 from J, leaving 11 bases between them. This CDR3 comprises 14 residues. The CDR3 spells CASSNLGGQETQYF. CDR3 DNA: TGTGCCAGTAGTAACCTCGGAGGGCAAGAGACCCAGTACTTC.

As DNA, the CDR3 is TGTGCCAGCAGCTTAGTACGACTCGGGTCGGAAGGGCAGTTCTTC. Its protein is CASSLVRLGSEGQFF. The rearrangement uses TRBV7-2 and TRBJ2-1; D is undetermined. Trimming took 1 base from V and 12 from J, leaving 19 bases between them. Germline CDR1 and CDR2: SGHTA and FQGNSA. The CDR3 has 15 amino acids.

The chain is built from TRBV7-9 and TRBJ1-5; D gene uncertain. V was pared by 3 bases and J by 3 bases, with 6 bases between. The CDR3 runs 13 residues. Per the germline V gene, CDR1 is SEHNR and CDR2 is FQNEAQ (reference sequence). The CDR3 sequence: CASSLRTNQPQHF. DNA for the CDR3: TGTGCCAGCAGCTTGCGCACCAATCAGCCCCAGCATTTT. Full variable domain (remainder filled in from reference TRBV7-9 and TRBJ1-5): DTGVSQNPRHKITKRGQNVTFRCDPISEHNRLYWYRQTLGQGPEFLTYFQNEAQLEKSRLLSDRFSAERPKGSFSTLEIQRTEQGDSAMYLCASSLRTNQPQHFGDGTRLSIL.

The chain combines TRBV9 with TRBJ2-3; D possibly corresponds to TRBD2 (6 bases). Trimming removed 4 bases at V and 2 bases at J, with 14 bases between. This CDR3 contains 15 residues. Germline lookup yields CDR1 SGDLS and CDR2 YYNGEE. For the CDR3, the DNA is TGTGCCAGCAGCCCCTGGGACTTCTCCACAGATACGCAGTATTTT. It yields the protein CASSPWDFSTDTQYF.

The rearrangement joins TRBV2 to TRBJ1-2, with 9 bases identical to TRBD1. The CDR3 spans 13 residues. The junction had 4 bases not matched to a gene; V was cut back by 7 bases and J by 4 bases. Germline values: CDR1 SNHLY, CDR2 FYNNEI. The CDR3 nucleotides read TGTGCCAGCACTACAGGGGGCACCTATGGCTACACCTTC. Its translation: CASTTGGTYGYTF. Full variable domain (outside the CDR3, taken from reference TRBV2 and TRBJ1-2): EPEVTQTPSHQVTQMGQEVILRCVPISNHLYFYWYRQILGQKVEFLVSFYNNEISEKSEIFDDQFSVERPDGSNFTLKIRSTKLEDSAMYFCASTTGGTYGYTFGSGTRLTVV.

The chain carries TRBV5-4 and TRBJ2-3; tentatively, D is TRBD2 (6 bases). The CDR3 covers 14 residues. The germline V gene encodes CDR1 SGHNT and CDR2 YYREEE (reference sequence). Trimming stripped 3 bases from V and 0 bases from J, with 8 bases between. The CDR3 sequence is CASSSSDSTDTQYF. The CDR3 nucleotides are TGTGCCAGCAGCTCTAGCGATAGCACAGATACGCAGTATTTT.

The gene calls are TRBV4-2 and TRBJ2-7; the D call may be TRBD1 or TRBD2 (6 bases each). Deletions cut 4 bases from V and 0 bases from J, with 10 bases between. This CDR3 region has 14 residues. Germline V gene data show CDR1 as LGHNA and CDR2 as YNFKEQ. For the CDR3, the DNA is TGTGCCAGCAGCCGCGGAGGGGGCTCCTACGAGCAGTACTTC. Translation gives CASSRGGGSYEQYF.

The chain couples TRBV5-6 to TRBJ2-7, with D maybe TRBD1 (6 bases). This CDR3 contains 14 residues. In germline, CDR1 is SGHDT, CDR2 YYEEEE. The V and J ends lost 2 bases and 3 bases respectively, with 12 bases between them. CDR3 DNA sequence: TGTGCCAGCAGCTTTACAGGGTCGAGCTACGAGCAGTACTTC. Translating gives CASSFTGSSYEQYF.

The chain has TRBV7-9 and TRBJ2-3, with unresolved D. The germline V gene encodes CDR1 SEHNR and CDR2 FQNEAQ (reference sequence). Trimming shortened V by 5 bases and J by 5 bases, and 5 bases separated the two germline ends. This CDR3 region has 11 residues. This CDR3 is CASSNVDTQYF. CDR3 nucleotide sequence: TGTGCCAGCAGCAACGTAGATACGCAGTATTTT.

As for this clone: Other DNA variants within this sample encode the same CDR3. The gene calls are TRBV5-1 and TRBJ1-1; the D is unclear. Germline lookup yields CDR1 SGHRS and CDR2 YFSETQ. This CDR3 has 12 amino acids. Trimming left V 3 bases short and J 3 bases short, with 6 bases between. CDR3 DNA sequence: TGCGCCAGCAGCTACGATGACACTGAAGCTTTCTTT. The encoded protein is CASSYDDTEAFF.

CDR3 bases: TGTGCCAGCTCTCCTATGGGGACTACTGGGGATACGCAGTATTTT. Translation gives CASSPMGTTGDTQYF. V is TRBV18 and J is TRBJ2-3; 7 nucleotides align to TRBD2. There are 15 residues in the CDR3. Losses at the gene ends were 6 bases for V and 6 bases for J; bases not matched to a gene: 12. Germline-derived CDR1 and CDR2 are KGHSH and LQKENI.

In this sample, this clone turned up once. The chain has TRBV6-5 and TRBJ1-3; D is undetermined. This CDR3 spans 14 amino acids. Germline V gene data show CDR1 as MNHEY and CDR2 as SVGAGI. V shed 6 bases and J shed 0 bases, with 9 bases lying between them. The CDR3 bases are TGTGCCAGCAGACCCGACTACTCTGGAAACACCATATATTTT. Translation: CASRPDYSGNTIYF.

V gene TRBV21-1 combines with J gene TRBJ2-7. TRBV21-1 is shown as a pseudogene. The CDR3 extends over 13 amino acids. For the CDR3, the DNA is TGTGCCAGCAGCAATGGGTTAGTCGACGAGCAGTACTTC. Protein sequence: CASSNGLVDEQYF.

The rearrangement joins TRBV19 to TRBJ2-7; 10 bases are shared with TRBD1. Germline V gene data show CDR1 as LNHDA and CDR2 as SQIVND (reference sequence). Losses at the gene ends were 3 bases for V and 5 bases for J; bases not matched to a gene: 7. This CDR3 has 15 amino acids. The CDR3 DNA reads TGTGCCAGTAGTATTGTAGGGACAGGGGAAGACGAGCAGTACTTC. This encodes CASSIVGTGEDEQYF.

This chain connects TRBV7-7 to TRBJ2-1; TRBD2 might be the D (7 bases). The germline gives CDR1 SSHAT, CDR2 FNYEAQ (reference sequence). The ends were cut back, 2 bases at V and 5 bases at J, with 13 bases in the middle. This CDR3 spans 15 amino acids. CDR3 nucleotide sequence: TGTGCCAGCAGCTTAAACGGGGGGCCCCACAATGAGCAGTTCTTC. This encodes CASSLNGGPHNEQFF.

The chain combines TRBV7-2 with TRBJ2-1; tentatively, D is TRBD1 (6 bases). Per the germline V gene, CDR1 is SGHTA and CDR2 is FQGNSA. V lost 3 bases and J lost 4, with 13 bases in between. The CDR3 is made up of 15 amino acids. The DNA for the CDR3 is TGTGCCAGCAGCTTGGAATGGACAGCTTACAATGAGCAGTTCTTC. This encodes CASSLEWTAYNEQFF.

CDR3 coding DNA: TGTGCCAGCAGAGGACAGGGAGAATATAGCAATCAGCCCCAGCATTTT. This sequence encodes CASRGQGEYSNQPQHF. This chain uses TRBV6-4 with TRBJ1-5; 8 bases line up with TRBD1. The germline V gene has CDR1 MRHNA and CDR2 SNTAGT. CDR3 length equals 16 residues. The trim removed 6 bases at V and 0 bases at J, leaving 7 bases unmatched.